The entry below gives a single T cell receptor (beta chain) sequence along with its context. The sample belongs to a study of T cells after yellow fever vaccination. In making TCR cDNA, 5'RACE template switching added a universal primer site and UMIs to it. TCRdb reprocessed the 5' RACE reads via MiXCR and lists one record per CDR3 protein. The sample yields around 56,000 distinct CDR3 sequences, 5% to 6.5% seen once. The source is a man younger than 35 who received the YFV17D yellow fever vaccine. The sequencing here drew on PBMCs, either bulk or a sorted T-cell subset (CD4+, CD8+, memory, or dextramer-sorted; not recorded which), taken on the day of the yellow fever booster vaccination.

In nucleotides, the CDR3 is TGTGCCAGCAGCTTAGTCAGCGAGCAGTACTTC. Translating gives CASSLVSEQYF. The rearrangement uses TRBV11-2 and TRBJ2-7; D gene uncertain. V was trimmed by 1 base and J by 6 bases, leaving 4 bases between them. CDR3 length: 11 residues. Germline values: CDR1 SGHAT, CDR2 FQNNGV.